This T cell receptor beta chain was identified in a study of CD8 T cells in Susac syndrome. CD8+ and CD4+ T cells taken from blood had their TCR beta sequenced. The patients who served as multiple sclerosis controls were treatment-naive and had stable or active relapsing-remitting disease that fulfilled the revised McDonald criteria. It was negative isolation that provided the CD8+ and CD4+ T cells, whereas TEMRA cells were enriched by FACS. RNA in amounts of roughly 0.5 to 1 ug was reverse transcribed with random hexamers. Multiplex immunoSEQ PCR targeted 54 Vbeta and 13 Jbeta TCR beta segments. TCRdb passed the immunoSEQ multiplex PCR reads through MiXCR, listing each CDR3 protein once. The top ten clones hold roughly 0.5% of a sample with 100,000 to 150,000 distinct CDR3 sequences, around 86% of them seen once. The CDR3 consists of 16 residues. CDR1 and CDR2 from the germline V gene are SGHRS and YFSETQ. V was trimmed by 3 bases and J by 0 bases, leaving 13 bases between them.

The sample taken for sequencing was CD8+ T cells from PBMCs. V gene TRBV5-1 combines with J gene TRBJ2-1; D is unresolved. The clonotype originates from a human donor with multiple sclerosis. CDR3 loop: CASSSSRWSSYNEQFF. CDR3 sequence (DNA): TGCGCCAGCAGCTCGTCTCGCTGGAGCTCCTACAATGAGCAGTTCTTC.